The sequence of this TCR beta chain was determined in a study of T-cell reconstitution after alpha-beta-depleted transplantation in children. This clonotype was counted many times. The CDR3 runs to 15 residues. Germline V gives CDR1 SGHTA, CDR2 FQGNSA. The V gene lost 3 bases and the J gene lost 4 bases, with 13 bases spanning the gap. Preparation of the TCRbeta library involved a method that used unique molecular identifiers. TCRdb fed the PCR reads into MiXCR, producing one record per CDR3 protein. Counted here are about 610,000 distinct CDR3 sequences, roughly a tenth occurring once; the ten biggest clones make up about 4%.

Here the sequenced sample was PBMCs from the stem cell graft donor, taken from the stem cell graft. This chain connects TRBV7-2 to TRBJ2-1; D may be TRBD1 (7 bases). This TCR was sampled from a human donor who donated a stem cell graft to a child with acute myeloid leukemia. The CDR3 spells CASSLGQGGYNEQFF. The CDR3 nucleotides are TGTGCCAGCAGCTTGGGGCAGGGGGGTTACAATGAGCAGTTCTTC.